Shown below are 2 T cell receptor beta chains from a single sample sequenced in a study of blood T cells in healthy people across ages. Primers used in a second PCR of about 7 to 12 cycles were a sample-barcoded 5' primer and a J-beta primer mix. MiXCR, applied by TCRdb to the 5' RACE reads, yields one record per CDR3 protein. The repertoire consists of around 870,000 distinct CDR3 sequences, with roughly 26% occurring once and the leading ten covering approximately 15%. Sample: blood. These TCRs come from a woman of 80 years or more in good health.

The J gene is TRBJ1-4, the V gene TRBV6-2 or TRBV6-3; D ambiguous. In germline, CDR1 is MNHEY, CDR2 SVGEGT. Trimming pared 6 bases from V and 10 bases from J, leaving 12 bases between. This CDR3 has 12 residues. The CDR3, as DNA: TGTGCCAGCAGCAACATCCCCGGAAAACTGTTTTTT. Amino acids: CASSNIPGKLFF.

CDR3 coding DNA: TGTGCCAGCAGTTCGGGGGAGCAGAACACTGAAGCTTTCTTT. It translates to CASSSGEQNTEAFF. The J gene is TRBJ1-1, the V gene TRBV6-5; the D gene is possibly TRBD1 (5 bases). Germline CDR1 MNHEY, CDR2 SVGAGI. The length of the CDR3 is 14 residues. V lost 4 bases and J 1 base, leaving 10 bases between the germline ends.